This entry lists 20 T cell receptor beta chains sequenced from one sample in a study of response to subunit inactivated influenza vaccine. Via MiXCR, TCRdb re-called the RT-PCR reads, giving one row per CDR3 protein. The data hold some 500,000 distinct CDR3 sequences, with 25% observed a single time. Here the sequenced sample was CD4+ T cells sorted from PBMCs, taken about 5 days after vaccination. Receptors originate from a middle-aged man who received an inactivated influenza vaccine.

V gene TRBV6-2 or TRBV6-3 combines with J gene TRBJ2-5, with D perhaps assigned TRBD1 or TRBD2 (6 bases each). CDR3 length equals 15 residues. Germline CDR1 reads MNHEY; CDR2 reads SVGEGT. Trimming stripped 0 bases from V and 4 bases from J, with 12 bases between. CDR3 sequence reads: CASSYSEGGGETQYF. In nucleotides, the CDR3 is TGTGCCAGCAGTTACTCCGAGGGGGGAGGAGAGACCCAGTACTTC.

This clonotype was seen a handful of times. The chain is built from TRBV11-2 and TRBJ1-4; D is possibly TRBD1 (6 bases). Germline-derived CDR1 and CDR2 are SGHAT and FQNNGV. The CDR3 runs to 13 residues. V was pared by 5 bases and J by 7 bases, with 11 bases between. CDR3 loop: CASSQQGSEKLFF. The CDR3, as DNA: TGTGCCAGCAGCCAACAGGGAAGTGAAAAACTGTTTTTT.

This clonotype turned up a few times. This chain connects TRBV21-1 to TRBJ2-5; the table gives TRBD2 as D, unverified against the DNA. TRBV21-1 is described as a pseudogene. The length of the CDR3 is 17 residues. DNA of the CDR3: TGTGCCAGCAGCAAAAATTGGAGTGGGACTAGCATCGGGACCCAGTACTTC. Translation gives CASSKNWSGTSIGTQYF.

This clonotype was observed many times. The J gene is TRBJ1-1, the V gene TRBV20-1; D might be TRBD1 (5 bases). This CDR3 is 12 amino acids long. From germline, CDR1 is DFQATT and CDR2 SNEGSKA (reference sequence). Trimming left V 6 bases short and J 7 bases short, with 15 bases between. The CDR3 reads CSADGGNIEAFF. The CDR3, as DNA: TGCAGTGCGGATGGGGGGAATATTGAAGCTTTCTTT.

This clonotype has more than one count but fewer than ten. The chain has TRBV6-1 and TRBJ1-5; D is uncertain. The CDR3 sequence is 14 residues long. Germline V gives CDR1 MNHNS, CDR2 SASEGT. The germline V and J ends were trimmed by 4 bases and 0 bases, with 7 bases remaining between them. CDR3 sequence (DNA): TGTGCCAGCAGTGGCGGTTATAGCAATCAGCCCCAGCATTTT. It codes for CASSGGYSNQPQHF.

The chain joins TRBV7-3 to TRBJ2-1; 9 nucleotides match TRBD2. V shed 5 bases and J 6 bases; nucleotides not matched to a gene: 8. The CDR3 covers 15 residues. Germline V lookup: CDR1 SGHTA, CDR2 FQGTGA. CDR3 sequence reads: CASSNRTSAVNEQFF. The CDR3 DNA reads TGTGCCAGCAGCAATCGGACTAGCGCGGTCAATGAGCAGTTCTTC.

This clonotype came up a few times. V is TRBV7-9 and J is TRBJ1-3, with no clear D. V lost 1 base, J lost 4 bases, and 2 bases lay in between. The CDR3 has 12 residues. Per germline, CDR1 SEHNR and CDR2 FQNEAQ (reference sequence). The CDR3 here is CASSLVGNTIYF. The CDR3 DNA sequence: TGTGCCAGCAGCTTAGTCGGAAACACCATATATTTT.

The chain joins TRBV7-2 to TRBJ1-6, with no clear D. Germline values: CDR1 SGHTA, CDR2 FQGNSA. The CDR3 is made up of 14 amino acids. The V end lost 5 bases, the J end lost 10 bases, and 15 bases lay between the germline ends. The CDR3 nucleotides read TGTGCCAGCAGCCTCACTCCTAGGGCCTCACCCCTCCACTTT. Protein: CASSLTPRASPLHF.

This chain uses TRBV10-2 with TRBJ2-1; D is possibly TRBD1 (5 bases). The length of the CDR3 is 14 residues. V gave up 7 bases and J gave up 2 bases, with 12 bases separating them. Germline V lookup: CDR1 WSHSY, CDR2 SAAADI. The CDR3 DNA follows: TGCGCCAGCAAGGGGCAGGGAACCTACAATGAGCAGTTCTTC. Its translation is CASKGQGTYNEQFF.

The genes are TRBV20-1 and TRBJ2-1; 8 bases align to TRBD2. CDR1 and CDR2 (germline): DFQATT, SNEGSKA (reference sequence). The length of the CDR3 is 14 residues. Unmatched junction bases numbered 10, after V lost 5 bases and J lost 7 bases. CDR3 in DNA: TGCAGTGCTCGTGGACTAGCCATGGGGAATGAGCAGTTCTTC. This codes for CSARGLAMGNEQFF.

This clonotype was picked up many times. The chain recombines TRBV12-3 or TRBV12-4 with TRBJ2-1, with D maybe TRBD2 (5 bases). The CDR3 is 14 residues long. The V gene lost 3 bases and the J gene lost 8 bases, with 14 bases spanning the gap. CDR3 in DNA: TGTGCCAGCAGTTTCTTCCCGGGATGGGATGAGCAGTTCTTC. Translating it yields CASSFFPGWDEQFF.

Only one count was recorded for this clonotype. CDR3 sequence (DNA): TGTGCCAGCTCAAACCGGGACAGGGGATGGACCCTCCACTTT. Its translation: CASSNRDRGWTLHF. The rearrangement uses TRBV18 and TRBJ1-6; 10 nucleotides match TRBD1. CDR3 length equals 14 residues. Looked up from germline, CDR1 is KGHSH and CDR2 is LQKENI. Losses at the gene ends were 5 bases for V and 14 bases for J; bases not matched to a gene: 9.

This clonotype has more than one count but fewer than ten. The chain joins TRBV24-1 to TRBJ2-3, with unresolved D. Germline V gene data show CDR1 as KGHDR and CDR2 as SFDVKD. Trimming cost V 5 bases and J 0 bases, with 11 bases left between them. The CDR3 covers 15 residues. The CDR3 reads CATSVTGGSTDTQYF. As DNA, the CDR3 is TGTGCCACCAGTGTCACGGGCGGAAGCACAGATACGCAGTATTTT.

The gene calls are TRBV5-1 and TRBJ2-7; 7 positions agree with TRBD2. The V segment lost 7 bases and the J segment 7 bases; nucleotides outside the gene matches: 11. This CDR3 spans 13 amino acids. From germline, CDR1 is SGHRS and CDR2 YFSETQ. The CDR3 is CASQLASPGEQYF. CDR3 bases: TGCGCCAGCCAACTAGCGTCCCCCGGTGAGCAGTACTTC.

The chain employs TRBV7-2 and TRBJ2-4, with D tentatively TRBD1 (6 bases). This CDR3 contains 14 residues. The germline CDR1 and CDR2 sequences are SGHTA and FQGNSA. The ends were cut back, 2 bases at V and 4 bases at J, with 9 bases in the middle. CDR3 sequence reads: CASSLSGQKNIQYF. The CDR3 coding sequence is TGTGCCAGCAGCTTATCTGGACAGAAAAACATTCAGTACTTC.

The CDR3 reads CASSPELFSYEQYF. CDR3 in DNA: TGCGCCAGCAGCCCAGAGTTATTCTCCTACGAGCAGTACTTC. The V and J genes are TRBV5-1 and TRBJ2-7; unclear D gene. This CDR3 has 14 residues. The ends were cut back, 4 bases at V and 0 bases at J, with 11 bases in the middle. From germline, CDR1 is SGHRS and CDR2 YFSETQ.

V gene TRBV20-1 combines with J gene TRBJ2-7, with D possibly called TRBD1 or TRBD2 (6 bases each). V was pared by 0 bases and J by 2 bases, with 11 bases between. CDR3 length equals 14 residues. Germline V gives CDR1 DFQATT, CDR2 SNEGSKA (reference sequence). DNA of the CDR3: TGCAGTGCTAGAGAACAGGGACTGACCTACGAGCAGTACTTC. Its translation is CSAREQGLTYEQYF.

This sequence joins TRBV20-1 and TRBJ2-3; D is unclear. Germline V lookup: CDR1 DFQATT, CDR2 SNEGSKA (reference sequence). Trimming took off 1 base at V and 0 bases at J, with 11 bases between the two ends. CDR3 length equals 15 residues. The CDR3 region is CSARGGSRSTDTQYF. CDR3 in DNA: TGCAGTGCTAGAGGGGGATCACGAAGCACAGATACGCAGTATTTT.

The chain employs TRBV7-2 and TRBJ2-2, with D possibly TRBD2 on 5 matching bases. Looked up from germline, CDR1 is SGHTA and CDR2 is FQGNSA. This CDR3 is built from 14 residues. V lost 3 bases and J 9 bases, leaving 14 bases between the germline ends. CDR3 sequence reads: CASSLGVKAWELFF. The CDR3 bases are TGTGCCAGCAGCTTGGGAGTGAAAGCTTGGGAGCTGTTTTTT.

This clonotype has more than one count but fewer than ten. The chain combines TRBV6-1 with TRBJ2-1; TRBD2 might be the D (6 bases). The germline V gene has CDR1 MNHNS and CDR2 SASEGT. The CDR3 extends over 17 amino acids. Between the trimmed V and J ends, which lost 4 bases and 7 bases, there was a span of 23 bases. The CDR3 bases are TGTGCCAGCAGTGTCTCTCTTGTGGTGGGGAGGCAGAATGAGCAGTTCTTC. It yields the protein CASSVSLVVGRQNEQFF.